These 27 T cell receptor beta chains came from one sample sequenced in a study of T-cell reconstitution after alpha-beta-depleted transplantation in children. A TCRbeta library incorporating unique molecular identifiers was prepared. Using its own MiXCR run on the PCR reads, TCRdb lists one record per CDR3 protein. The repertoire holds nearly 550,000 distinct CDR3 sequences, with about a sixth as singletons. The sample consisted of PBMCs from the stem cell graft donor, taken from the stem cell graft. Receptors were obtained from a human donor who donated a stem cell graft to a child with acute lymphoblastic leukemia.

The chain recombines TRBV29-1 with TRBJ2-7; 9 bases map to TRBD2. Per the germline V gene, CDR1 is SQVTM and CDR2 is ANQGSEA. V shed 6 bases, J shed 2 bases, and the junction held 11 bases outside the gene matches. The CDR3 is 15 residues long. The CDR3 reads CSVSRGTSQTYEQYF. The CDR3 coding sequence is TGCAGCGTGTCCCGAGGGACTAGCCAGACCTACGAGCAGTACTTC.

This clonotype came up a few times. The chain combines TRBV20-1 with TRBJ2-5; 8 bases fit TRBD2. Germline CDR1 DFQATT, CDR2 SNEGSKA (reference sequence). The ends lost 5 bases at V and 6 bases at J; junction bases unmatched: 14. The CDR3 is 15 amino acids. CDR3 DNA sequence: TGCAGTGCTTCGCCCAGCGGGAGCGGGTTAAAGACCCAGTACTTC. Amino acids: CSASPSGSGLKTQYF.

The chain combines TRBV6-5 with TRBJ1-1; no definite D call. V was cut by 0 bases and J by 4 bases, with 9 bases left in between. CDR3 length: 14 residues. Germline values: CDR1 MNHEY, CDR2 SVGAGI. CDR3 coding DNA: TGTGCCAGCAGTTACTCCGGGAGACCCACTGAAGCTTTCTTT. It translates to CASSYSGRPTEAFF.

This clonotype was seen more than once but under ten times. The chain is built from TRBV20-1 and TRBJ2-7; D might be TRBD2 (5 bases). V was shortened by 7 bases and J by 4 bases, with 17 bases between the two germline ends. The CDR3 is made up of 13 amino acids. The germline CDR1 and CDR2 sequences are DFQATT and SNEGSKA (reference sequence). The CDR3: CSGRNIKRYEQYF. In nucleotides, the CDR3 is TGCAGTGGTCGAAACATAAAGCGGTACGAGCAGTACTTC.

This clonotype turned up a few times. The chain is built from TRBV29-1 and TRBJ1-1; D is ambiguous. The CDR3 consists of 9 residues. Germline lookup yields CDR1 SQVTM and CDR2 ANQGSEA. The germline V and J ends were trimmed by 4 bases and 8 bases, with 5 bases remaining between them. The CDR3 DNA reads TGCAGCGTTGGGGAGGAAGCTTTCTTT. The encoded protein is CSVGEEAFF.

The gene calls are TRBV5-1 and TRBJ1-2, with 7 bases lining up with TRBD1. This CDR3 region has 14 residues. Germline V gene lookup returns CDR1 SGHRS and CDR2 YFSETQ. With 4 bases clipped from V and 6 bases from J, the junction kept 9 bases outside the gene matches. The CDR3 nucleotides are TGCGCCAGCAGCGGCACAGGGGAGCTTAATGGCTACACCTTC. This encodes CASSGTGELNGYTF.

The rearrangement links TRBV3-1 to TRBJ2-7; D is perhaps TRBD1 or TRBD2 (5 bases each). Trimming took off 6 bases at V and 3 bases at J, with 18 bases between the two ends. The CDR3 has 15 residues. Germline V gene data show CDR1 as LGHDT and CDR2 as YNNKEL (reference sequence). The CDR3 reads CASSPIRGLGYEQYF. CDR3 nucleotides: TGTGCCAGCAGTCCAATACGGGGCCTGGGCTACGAGCAGTACTTC.

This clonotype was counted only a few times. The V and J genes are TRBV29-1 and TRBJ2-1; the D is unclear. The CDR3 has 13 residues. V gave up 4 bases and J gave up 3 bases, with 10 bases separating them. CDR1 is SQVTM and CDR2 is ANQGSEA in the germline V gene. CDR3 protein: CSVGIIVYNEQFF. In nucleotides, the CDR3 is TGCAGCGTTGGTATCATCGTCTACAATGAGCAGTTCTTC.

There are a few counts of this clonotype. The CDR3 sequence is CASSLVTGGGYEQYF. In DNA, the CDR3 is TGTGCCAGCAGCTTAGTGACAGGCGGCGGCTACGAGCAGTACTTC. The chain carries TRBV7-9 and TRBJ2-7, with D possibly TRBD1 on 6 matching bases. Germline CDR1 SEHNR, CDR2 FQNEAQ (reference sequence). The CDR3 spans 15 residues. V lost 1 base, J lost 3 bases, and 13 bases lay in between.

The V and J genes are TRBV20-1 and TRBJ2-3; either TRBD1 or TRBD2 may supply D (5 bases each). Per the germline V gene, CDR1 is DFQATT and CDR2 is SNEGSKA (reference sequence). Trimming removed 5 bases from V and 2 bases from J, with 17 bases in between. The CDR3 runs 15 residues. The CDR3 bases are TGCAGTGCTCCCCTCTTAGGGGAGTTCACAGATACGCAGTATTTT. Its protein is CSAPLLGEFTDTQYF.

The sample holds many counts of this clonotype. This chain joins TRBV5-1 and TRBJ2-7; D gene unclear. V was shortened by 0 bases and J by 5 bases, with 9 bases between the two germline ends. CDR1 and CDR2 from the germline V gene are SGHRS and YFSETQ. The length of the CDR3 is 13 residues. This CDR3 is CASSLVGANEQYF. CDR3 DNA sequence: TGCGCCAGCAGCTTGGTAGGCGCAAACGAGCAGTACTTC.

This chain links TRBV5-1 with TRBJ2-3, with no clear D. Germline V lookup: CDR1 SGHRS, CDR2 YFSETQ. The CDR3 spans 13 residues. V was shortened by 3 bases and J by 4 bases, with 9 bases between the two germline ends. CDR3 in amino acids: CASSSTVADTQYF. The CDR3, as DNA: TGCGCCAGCAGCTCTACAGTCGCAGATACGCAGTATTTT.

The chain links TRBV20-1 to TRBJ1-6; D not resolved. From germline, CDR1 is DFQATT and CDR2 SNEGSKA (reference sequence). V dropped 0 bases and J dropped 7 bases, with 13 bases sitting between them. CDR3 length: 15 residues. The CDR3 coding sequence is TGCAGTGCTAGAGACAAGGGTGGGAGGAATTCACCCCTCCACTTT. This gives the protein CSARDKGGRNSPLHF.

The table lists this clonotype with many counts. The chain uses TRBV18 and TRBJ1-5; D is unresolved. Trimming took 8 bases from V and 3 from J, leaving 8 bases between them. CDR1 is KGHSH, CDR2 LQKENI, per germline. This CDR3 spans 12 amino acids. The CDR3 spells CASSPDNQPQHF. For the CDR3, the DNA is TGTGCCAGCAGCCCTGACAATCAGCCCCAGCATTTT.

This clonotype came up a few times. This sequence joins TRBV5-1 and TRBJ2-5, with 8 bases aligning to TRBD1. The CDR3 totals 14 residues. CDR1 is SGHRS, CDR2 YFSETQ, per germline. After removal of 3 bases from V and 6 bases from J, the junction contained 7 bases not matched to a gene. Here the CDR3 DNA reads TGCGCCAGCAGCTCCGGACAGGGTGAGAAGACCCAGTACTTC. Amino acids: CASSSGQGEKTQYF.

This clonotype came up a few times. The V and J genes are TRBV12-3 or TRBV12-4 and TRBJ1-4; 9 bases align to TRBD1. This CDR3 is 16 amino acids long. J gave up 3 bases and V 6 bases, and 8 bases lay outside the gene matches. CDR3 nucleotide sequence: TGTGCCAGCAGCCCCACAGGGGGCAGGGCTAATGAAAAACTGTTTTTT. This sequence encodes CASSPTGGRANEKLFF.

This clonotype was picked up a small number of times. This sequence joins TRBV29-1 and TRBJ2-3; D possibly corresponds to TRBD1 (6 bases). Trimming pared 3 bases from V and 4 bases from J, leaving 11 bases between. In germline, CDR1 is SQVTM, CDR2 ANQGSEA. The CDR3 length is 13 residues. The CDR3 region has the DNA TGCAGCGTTGACAGGGGTGAATCAGATACGCAGTATTTT. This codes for CSVDRGESDTQYF.

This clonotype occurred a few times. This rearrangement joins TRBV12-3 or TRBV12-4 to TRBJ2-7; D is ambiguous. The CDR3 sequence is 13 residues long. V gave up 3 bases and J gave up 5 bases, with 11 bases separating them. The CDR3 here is CASSFPPIHEQYF. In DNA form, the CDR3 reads TGTGCCAGCAGTTTTCCCCCGATACACGAGCAGTACTTC.

CDR3 sequence reads: CASSSRAYEKLFF. For the CDR3, the DNA is TGTGCCAGCAGCTCCCGGGCCTATGAAAAACTGTTTTTT. The rearrangement uses TRBV11-2 and TRBJ1-4; D gene uncertain. Germline V gives CDR1 SGHAT, CDR2 FQNNGV. Trimming stripped 4 bases from V and 6 bases from J, with 9 bases between. CDR3 length: 13 residues.

The CDR3 region has the DNA TGCGCCAGCAGCGCCGGACTGTATGGCTACACCTTC. This translates into CASSAGLYGYTF. The J gene is TRBJ1-2, the V gene TRBV5-1; D not certain. The CDR3 contains 12 residues. Trimming cost V 4 bases and J 5 bases, with 9 bases left between them. CDR1 is SGHRS and CDR2 is YFSETQ in the germline V gene.

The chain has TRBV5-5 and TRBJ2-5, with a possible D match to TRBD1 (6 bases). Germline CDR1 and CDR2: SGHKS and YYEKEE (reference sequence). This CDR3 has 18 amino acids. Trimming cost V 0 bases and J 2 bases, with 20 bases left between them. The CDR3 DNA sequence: TGTGCCAGCAGCTTGGCACGGACAGTCATCACTTTTCAAGAGACCCAGTACTTC. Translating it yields CASSLARTVITFQETQYF.

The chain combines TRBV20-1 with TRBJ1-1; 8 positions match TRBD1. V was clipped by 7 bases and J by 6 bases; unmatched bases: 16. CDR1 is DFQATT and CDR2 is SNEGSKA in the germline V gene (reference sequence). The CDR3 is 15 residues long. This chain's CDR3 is CSGKRTGISGPEAFF. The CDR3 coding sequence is TGCAGTGGAAAGAGGACAGGGATTTCGGGCCCTGAAGCTTTCTTT.

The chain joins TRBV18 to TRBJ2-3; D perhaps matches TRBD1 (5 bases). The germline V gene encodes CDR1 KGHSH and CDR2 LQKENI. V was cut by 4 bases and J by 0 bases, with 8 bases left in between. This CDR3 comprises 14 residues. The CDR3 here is CASSQDSSTDTQYF. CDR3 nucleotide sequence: TGTGCCAGCTCACAAGACAGTAGCACAGATACGCAGTATTTT.

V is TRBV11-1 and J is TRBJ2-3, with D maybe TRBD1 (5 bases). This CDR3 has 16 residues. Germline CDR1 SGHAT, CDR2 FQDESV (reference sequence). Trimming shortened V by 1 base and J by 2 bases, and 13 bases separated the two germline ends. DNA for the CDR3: TGTGCCAGCAGCTTAGGGGGCAGTAAGTTCACAGATACGCAGTATTTT. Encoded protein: CASSLGGSKFTDTQYF.

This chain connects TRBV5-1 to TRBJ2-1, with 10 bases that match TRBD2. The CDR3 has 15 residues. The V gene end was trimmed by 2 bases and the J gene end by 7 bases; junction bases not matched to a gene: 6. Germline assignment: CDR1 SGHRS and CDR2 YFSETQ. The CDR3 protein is CASSFASGSKNEQFF. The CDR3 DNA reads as TGCGCCAGCAGCTTTGCTAGCGGGAGTAAAAATGAGCAGTTCTTC.

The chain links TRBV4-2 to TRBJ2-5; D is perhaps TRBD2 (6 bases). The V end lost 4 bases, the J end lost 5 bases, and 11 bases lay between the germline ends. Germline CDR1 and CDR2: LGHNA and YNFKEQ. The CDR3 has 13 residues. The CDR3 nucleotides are TGTGCCAGCAGCCGGGACTCTTGGGAGACCCAGTACTTC. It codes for CASSRDSWETQYF.

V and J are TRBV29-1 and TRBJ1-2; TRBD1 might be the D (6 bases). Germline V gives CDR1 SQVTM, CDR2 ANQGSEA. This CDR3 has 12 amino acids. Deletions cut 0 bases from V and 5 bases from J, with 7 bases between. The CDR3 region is CSVEDTGYGYTF. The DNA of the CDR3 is TGCAGCGTTGAAGACACAGGGTATGGCTACACCTTC.